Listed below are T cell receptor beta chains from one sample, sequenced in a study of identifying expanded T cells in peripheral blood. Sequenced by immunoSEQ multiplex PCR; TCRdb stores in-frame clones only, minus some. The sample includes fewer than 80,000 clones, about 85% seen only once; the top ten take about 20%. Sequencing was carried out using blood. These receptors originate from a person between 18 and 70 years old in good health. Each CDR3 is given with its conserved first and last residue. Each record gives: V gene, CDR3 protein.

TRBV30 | CAWTLTAPGNTIYF
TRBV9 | CASSGPRQGSYNEQFF
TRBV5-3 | CARSLNSGRARSYNEQFF
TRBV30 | CAGRMLATNEKLFF
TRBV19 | CASRRTGGFLGTEAFF
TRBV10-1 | CASPRGTETQYF
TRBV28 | CASSSSGLAGGQWYF
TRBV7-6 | CASSLEASGTNGELFF
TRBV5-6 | CASSLVDQPQHF
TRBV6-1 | CASRRTSDTGELFF
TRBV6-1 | CASSDKGPGNIQYF